Listed here are 2 T cell receptor beta chains from one sample, sequenced in a study of early T cells in non-severe SARS-CoV-2 infection. TCRdb analysed the 5' RACE reads with MiXCR anew, one entry per CDR3 protein. The sample records approximately 35,000 distinct CDR3 sequences, less than 5.5% being singletons. The source material was whole blood. Receptors originate from an adult who was a healthcare worker with PCR-confirmed SARS-CoV-2 infection or an uninfected control (not recorded which).

CDR3 DNA sequence: TGTGCCAGCAGCCGGCAGGAAAACACAGATACGCAGTATTTT. It is translated as CASSRQENTDTQYF. This chain uses TRBV7-8 with TRBJ2-3; no firm D call. The CDR3 length is 14 residues. In germline, CDR1 is SGHVS, CDR2 FQNEAQ. V was clipped by 5 bases and J by 2 bases, with 11 bases between them.

This clonotype was observed at least ten times. The genes are TRBV7-2 and TRBJ1-1, with 8 bases identical to TRBD1. This CDR3 region has 13 residues. Germline loops: CDR1 SGHTA, CDR2 FQGNSA. V was pared by 5 bases and J by 5 bases, with 4 bases of the junction left unmatched. DNA of the CDR3: TGTGCCAGCAGCGCAGGGGGCCGTACTGAAGCTTTCTTT. This sequence encodes CASSAGGRTEAFF.